This T cell receptor beta chain was identified during a study of T cells in Graves' hyperthyroidism and ophthalmopathy. General study findings and limits: Stable hyperthyroidism and ophthalmopathy were separated using 13 V-J signatures.

This clonotype has a count of ten or more. Its antigen is still unknown. The CDR3 regions of TCR beta were amplified from RNA transcripts. RT-PCR in the first round (using the HTBI primer set) targeted the TCR CDR3. MiXCR, run by TCRdb on the multiplex PCR reads, gives a single entry per CDR3 protein. The data contain around 580,000 distinct CDR3 sequences, over 15% of them seen just once; the ten biggest clones take up 15% to 20%. Looked up from germline, CDR1 is MDHEN and CDR2 is SYDVKM. V lost 6 bases to trimming and J lost 2 bases, with 8 bases between them. The CDR3 sequence is 13 residues long. The chain is built from TRBV28 and TRBJ2-1; D call uncertain. This receptor was obtained from a woman between 18 and 30 years old with Graves' hyperthyroidism. Sample: blood. The CDR3 coding sequence is TGTGCCAGCAGACGATACCCCTACAATGAGCAGTTCTTC. Its protein is CASRRYPYNEQFF. Using reference TRBV28 and TRBJ2-1 for the parts outside the CDR3, the full variable domain is DVKVTQSSRYLVKRTGEKVFLECVQDMDHENMFWYRQDPGLGLRLIYFSYDVKMKEKGDIPEGYSVSREKKERFSLILESASTNQTSMYLCASRRYPYNEQFFGPGTRLTVL.